The 10 T cell receptor beta chains reported below all come from one sample, sequenced in a study of T cells in Graves' hyperthyroidism and ophthalmopathy (dated by TCRdb to the late 2010s). Library generation was performed with multiplex PCR. The sequencer was an Illumina HiSeq 2000. Amplification of TCR beta CDR3 regions was carried out from RNA transcripts. For the first round of RT-PCR on the TCR CDR3, the HTBI primer set was used together with the Qiagen OneStep RT-PCR kit. TCRdb reprocessed the public reads (quality trimming at Q25 with fastp, clone calling with MiXCR) and kept in-frame beta chains. One record per CDR3 amino acid sequence lists the most common genes and DNA. Across this sample there are approximately 640,000 distinct CDR3 sequences, with 15% to 20% seen only once. Clones ranked in the top ten supply 15% to 19% of the sample. Sequencing input: blood. These receptors came from a man aged 50-59 years with Graves' hyperthyroidism.

The V and J genes are TRBV28 and TRBJ2-7; D is possibly TRBD2 (6 bases). Germline CDR1 reads MDHEN; CDR2 reads SYDVKM. This CDR3 spans 14 amino acids. The V end was cut by 7 bases, the J end by 2 bases, with 15 bases between. This chain's CDR3 is CASKPLAPTYEQYF. The CDR3 coding sequence is TGTGCCAGCAAACCCCTAGCGCCAACCTACGAGCAGTACTTC. The full variable domain, completed using reference TRBV28 and TRBJ2-7, is DVKVTQSSRYLVKRTGEKVFLECVQDMDHENMFWYRQDPGLGLRLIYFSYDVKMKEKGDIPEGYSVSREKKERFSLILESASTNQTSMYLCASKPLAPTYEQYFGPGTRLTVT.

This clonotype has only a few counts. This may come from a read error, since a much larger clone is one base off. The rearrangement links TRBV28 to TRBJ2-1; 9 nucleotides match TRBD2. CDR1 is MDHEN and CDR2 is SYDVKM in the germline V gene. This CDR3 has 15 residues. The CDR3 region is CVSRAGTSSYNEQFF. CDR3 nucleotides: TGTGTCAGCAGGGCCGGGACTAGCAGCTACAATGAGCAGTTCTTC.

This clonotype occurred many times. This chain connects TRBV3-1 to TRBJ1-1, with D possibly matching TRBD1 (5 bases). CDR3 length: 11 amino acids. Trimming removed 1 base at V and 8 bases at J, with 5 bases between. Germline assignment: CDR1 LGHDT and CDR2 YNNKEL (reference sequence). This CDR3 is CASSQGDEAFF. CDR3 bases: TGTGCCAGCAGCCAAGGGGACGAAGCTTTCTTT.

The rearrangement uses TRBV12-3 or TRBV12-4 and TRBJ2-7, with 9 nucleotides matching TRBD2. There are 18 residues in the CDR3. V shed 2 bases and J 1 base; nucleotides not matched to a gene: 12. CDR3 region: CASSLIFLAGVRSYEQYF. For the CDR3, the DNA is TGTGCCAGCAGTTTAATCTTTTTAGCGGGAGTTCGATCCTACGAGCAGTACTTC.

Of note for this clonotype: This may come from a read error, since a much larger clone is one base off. The chain combines TRBV12-3 or TRBV12-4 with TRBJ1-1; 7 nucleotides agree with TRBD1. With V trimmed by 11 bases and J by 3 bases, 12 bases remained unmatched. CDR3 size: 14 residues. The CDR3 protein is CAGNFDRADTEAFF. As DNA, the CDR3 is TGTGCCGGCAACTTCGACAGGGCGGACACTGAAGCTTTCTTT.

This clonotype was counted only a few times. V gene TRBV7-9 combines with J gene TRBJ2-1; tentatively, D is TRBD1 (6 bases). V lost 2 bases and J lost 2, with 16 bases in between. CDR1 SEHNR and CDR2 FQNEAQ come from the germline V gene (reference sequence). The CDR3 contains 17 residues. CDR3 in amino acids: CASSLTGQSSPYNEQFF. In nucleotides, the CDR3 is TGTGCCAGCAGCTTAACAGGACAGTCTAGTCCCTACAATGAGCAGTTCTTC.

This clonotype was counted ten times or more. This chain uses TRBV7-2 with TRBJ2-7; D gene uncertain. This CDR3 contains 14 residues. Germline V gene sequence: CDR1 SGHTA, CDR2 FQGNSA. Between the trimmed V and J ends, which lost 3 bases and 3 bases, there was a span of 12 bases. The CDR3 loop is CASSFEHYFYEQYF. CDR3 DNA sequence: TGTGCCAGCAGCTTCGAGCACTATTTCTACGAGCAGTACTTC.

The rearrangement uses TRBV30 and TRBJ1-2; D gene uncertain. The V end lost 5 bases, the J end lost 0 bases, and 7 bases lay between the germline ends. The CDR3 extends over 12 amino acids. Germline CDR1 is GTSNPN and CDR2 is SVGIG (reference sequence). CDR3 amino acids: CAWSPANYGYTF. In DNA, the CDR3 is TGTGCCTGGTCACCCGCTAACTATGGCTACACCTTC.

The V gene is TRBV5-1, the J gene TRBJ2-7; TRBD1 is a possible D gene (5 bases). CDR1 and CDR2 (germline): SGHRS, YFSETQ. The CDR3 loop spans 13 amino acids. The germline V and J ends were trimmed by 7 bases and 2 bases, with 13 bases remaining between them. The CDR3 spells CASGLDSTYEQYF. The CDR3 DNA sequence: TGCGCCAGCGGCCTAGACAGTACCTACGAGCAGTACTTC. Complete variable domain (other parts from reference TRBV5-1 and TRBJ2-7): KAGVTQTPRYLIKTRGQQVTLSCSPISGHRSVSWYQQTPGQGLQFLFEYFSETQRNKGNFPGRFSGRQFSNSRSEMNVSTLELGDSALYLCASGLDSTYEQYFGPGTRLTVT.

CDR3 bases: TGTGCCAGCTCACCAATTCCAGAACCGAACACTGAAGCTTTCTTT. Its translation: CASSPIPEPNTEAFF. The V gene is TRBV18, the J gene TRBJ1-1, with D uncertain. CDR3 length: 15 amino acids. Trimming left V 2 bases short and J 1 base short, with 11 bases between. Germline V gene lookup returns CDR1 KGHSH and CDR2 LQKENI.